Sequencing of this T cell receptor beta chain was carried out in a study of cytomegalovirus exposure and HLA in healthy donors. This CDR3 has 15 amino acids. V lost 3 bases and J lost 0, with 15 bases in between. Germline V gene data show CDR1 as GTSNPN and CDR2 as SVGIG (reference sequence). As to this clone: Its antigen is currently unknown.

Both 60 Vbeta primers and 13 Jbeta primers went into the PCR. Generated by immunoSEQ multiplex PCR, the TCRdb table keeps only in-frame clones and is missing some. The data contain some 95,000 clones, roughly 75% of them singletons. Study observations and caveats: Most TCR sequences showed up rarely, but some public TCRs showed up in many donors.

This clonotype was sampled from a man under 40 in good health and CMV-seronegative. Material: PBMCs. The chain couples TRBV30 to TRBJ2-7, with D perhaps matching TRBD1 (6 bases). CDR3 DNA sequence: TGTGCCTGGAGCGCCGGACAGAGTCTCTCCTACGAGCAGTACTTC. Translated: CAWSAGQSLSYEQYF.